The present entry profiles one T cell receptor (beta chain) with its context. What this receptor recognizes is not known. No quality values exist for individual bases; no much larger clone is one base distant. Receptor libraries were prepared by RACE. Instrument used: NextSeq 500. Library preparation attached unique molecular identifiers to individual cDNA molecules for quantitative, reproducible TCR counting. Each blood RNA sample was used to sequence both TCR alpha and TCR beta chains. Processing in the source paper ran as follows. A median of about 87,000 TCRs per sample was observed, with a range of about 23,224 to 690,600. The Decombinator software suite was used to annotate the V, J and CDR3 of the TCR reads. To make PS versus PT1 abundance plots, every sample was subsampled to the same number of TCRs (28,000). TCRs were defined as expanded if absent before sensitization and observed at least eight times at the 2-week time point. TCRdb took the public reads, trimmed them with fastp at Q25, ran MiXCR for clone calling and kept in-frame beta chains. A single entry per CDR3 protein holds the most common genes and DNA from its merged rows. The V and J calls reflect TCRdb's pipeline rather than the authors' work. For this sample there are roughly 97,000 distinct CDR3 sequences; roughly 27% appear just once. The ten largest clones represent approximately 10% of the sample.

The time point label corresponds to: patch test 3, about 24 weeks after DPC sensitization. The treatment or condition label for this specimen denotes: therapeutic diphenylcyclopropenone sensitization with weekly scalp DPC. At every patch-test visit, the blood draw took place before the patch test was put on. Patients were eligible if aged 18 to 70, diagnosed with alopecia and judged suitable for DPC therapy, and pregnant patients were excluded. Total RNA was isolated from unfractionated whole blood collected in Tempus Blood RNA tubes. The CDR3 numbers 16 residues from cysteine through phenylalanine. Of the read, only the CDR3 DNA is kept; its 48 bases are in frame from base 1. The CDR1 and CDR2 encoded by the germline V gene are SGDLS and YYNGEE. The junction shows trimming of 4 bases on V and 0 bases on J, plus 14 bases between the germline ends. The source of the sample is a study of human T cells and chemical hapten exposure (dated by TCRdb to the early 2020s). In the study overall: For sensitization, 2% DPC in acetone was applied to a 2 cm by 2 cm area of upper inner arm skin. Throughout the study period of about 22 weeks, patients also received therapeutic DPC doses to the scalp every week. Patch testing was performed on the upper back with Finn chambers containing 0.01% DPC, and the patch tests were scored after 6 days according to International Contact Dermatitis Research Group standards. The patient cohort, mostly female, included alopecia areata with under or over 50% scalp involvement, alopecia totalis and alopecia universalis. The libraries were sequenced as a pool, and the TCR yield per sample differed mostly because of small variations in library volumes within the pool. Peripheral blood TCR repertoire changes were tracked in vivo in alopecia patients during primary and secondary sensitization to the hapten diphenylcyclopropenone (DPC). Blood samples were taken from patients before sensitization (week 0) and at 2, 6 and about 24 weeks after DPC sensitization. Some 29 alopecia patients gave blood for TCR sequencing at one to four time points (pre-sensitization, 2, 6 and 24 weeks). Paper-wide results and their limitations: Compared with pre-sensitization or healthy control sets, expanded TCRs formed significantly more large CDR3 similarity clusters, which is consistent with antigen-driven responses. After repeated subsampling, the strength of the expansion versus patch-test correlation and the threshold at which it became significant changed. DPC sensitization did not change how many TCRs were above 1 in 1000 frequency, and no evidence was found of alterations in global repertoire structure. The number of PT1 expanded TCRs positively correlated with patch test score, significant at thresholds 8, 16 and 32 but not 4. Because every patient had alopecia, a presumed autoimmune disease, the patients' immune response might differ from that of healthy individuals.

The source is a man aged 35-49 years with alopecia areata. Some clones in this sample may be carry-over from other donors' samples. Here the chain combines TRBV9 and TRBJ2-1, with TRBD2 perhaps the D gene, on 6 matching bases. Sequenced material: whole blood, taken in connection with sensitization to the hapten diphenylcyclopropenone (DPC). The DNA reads TGTGCCAGCAGCTTACGGGACTTTTCCTCCTACAATGAGCAGTTCTTC. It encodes CASSLRDFSSYNEQFF.